The 27 T cell receptor beta chains below all came from one sample that was sequenced in a study of metastatic and nonmetastatic thyroid tumors. TCRdb recomputed clones from the PCR reads via MiXCR. Found here are tens of thousands of clones, around 15% of them singletons; the top ten hold nearly 3.5%. No patient had received any treatment before thyroid surgery. The sample was blood. These receptors came from a female donor with papillary thyroid cancer or a benign thyroid nodule (not recorded which). Some clones in this sample may be carry-over from other donors' samples.

This clone was observed many times. The chain recombines TRBV12-3 or TRBV12-4 with TRBJ2-7; 12 nucleotides align to TRBD2. J was trimmed by 7 bases and V by 5 bases; bases with no gene match: 9. This CDR3 has 15 residues. CDR3 residues: CASSGRLAGAREQYF. CDR3 nucleotide sequence: TGTGCCAGCAGTGGTCGACTAGCGGGAGCCAGAGAGCAGTACTTC.

This clone has at least ten counts. The chain has TRBV5-1 and TRBJ2-5; tentatively, D is TRBD1 (5 bases). The CDR3 runs to 15 residues. Germline V gene sequence: CDR1 SGHRS, CDR2 YFSETQ. V lost 1 base and J lost 2, with 12 bases in between. CDR3 region: CASSLLGVEQETQYF. The CDR3 nucleotides are TGCGCCAGCAGCTTGTTAGGGGTTGAACAAGAGACCCAGTACTTC. Based on the CDR3 plus reference TRBV5-1 and TRBJ2-5, the full variable domain is KAGVTQTPRYLIKTRGQQVTLSCSPISGHRSVSWYQQTPGQGLQFLFEYFSETQRNKGNFPGRFSGRQFSNSRSEMNVSTLELGDSALYLCASSLLGVEQETQYFGPGTRLLVL.

This clone is a singleton in its sample. The chain carries TRBV7-3 and TRBJ2-3; 9 nucleotides match TRBD2. The germline V gene encodes CDR1 SGHTA and CDR2 FQGTGA. The CDR3 extends over 17 amino acids. The V segment lost 1 base and the J segment 2 bases; nucleotides outside the gene matches: 7. The CDR3 here is CASSLRPSGAVTDTQYF. CDR3 nucleotide sequence: TGTGCCAGCAGCTTAAGGCCTAGCGGGGCCGTCACAGATACGCAGTATTTT.

This clone has at least ten counts. The rearrangement uses TRBV5-6 and TRBJ1-3, with unresolved D. V was trimmed by 2 bases and J by 9 bases, leaving 9 bases between them. CDR1 SGHDT and CDR2 YYEEEE come from the germline V gene. The length of the CDR3 is 12 residues. For the CDR3, the DNA is TGTGCCAGCAGCTTTGCCCGAAGCACCATATATTTT. Translating gives CASSFARSTIYF.

This clone was found many times. This chain joins TRBV7-9 and TRBJ2-5; 13 bases align to TRBD2. Germline V gene sequence: CDR1 SEHNR, CDR2 FQNEAQ (reference sequence). There are 16 residues in the CDR3. V trimming: 4 bases; J trimming: 9 bases; junction bases outside the gene matches: 11. CDR3 DNA: TGTGCCAGCAGCTCCTTACTAGCGGGAGGGCCTTGGGCCCAGTACTTC. The encoded protein is CASSSLLAGGPWAQYF.

This clone was seen at least ten times. This CDR3 reads CASRTSPGQVYEQYF. The CDR3, as DNA: TGTGCCAGCAGAACAAGTCCGGGACAGGTTTACGAGCAGTACTTC. The chain is built from TRBV6-1 and TRBJ2-7; 8 bases are a match to TRBD1. Trimming removed 6 bases from V and 4 bases from J; junction bases left unmatched: 11. Per the germline V gene, CDR1 is MNHNS and CDR2 is SASEGT. The CDR3 contains 15 residues.

This clone has at least ten counts. V usage is TRBV15 and J usage is TRBJ2-1; D might be TRBD1 (5 bases). Germline-derived CDR1 and CDR2 are LNHNV and YYDKDF (reference sequence). V was cut by 5 bases and J by 10 bases, with 9 bases left in between. The CDR3 extends over 11 amino acids. The CDR3 here is CATSQQDEQFF. Here the CDR3 DNA reads TGTGCCACCAGCCAACAGGACGAGCAGTTCTTC.

Remarks on this clone: A much larger clone sits a single nucleotide away, making a read error possible. This CDR3 is also generated by other DNA sequences in the sample. The V call is TRBV4-2, the J call TRBJ2-7; either TRBD1 or TRBD2 may fit D (5 bases each). V was clipped by 4 bases and J by 6 bases, with 22 bases between them. CDR1 is LGHNA and CDR2 is YNFKEQ in the germline V gene. This CDR3 is 16 amino acids long. The CDR3 loop reads CASSPNPGTGASEQYF. The CDR3, as DNA: TGTGCCAGCAGCCCGAACCCGGGAACAGGAGCTTCCGAGCAGTACTTC.

In its sample, this clone was seen many times. The V and J genes are TRBV3-1 and TRBJ2-3; tentative D call: TRBD2 (7 bases). This CDR3 comprises 16 residues. CDR1 is LGHDT and CDR2 is YNNKEL in the germline V gene (reference sequence). V was cut by 4 bases and J by 3 bases, with 17 bases left in between. This chain's CDR3 is CASSPWGAGETDTQYF. CDR3 coding DNA: TGTGCCAGCAGCCCATGGGGGGCGGGAGAGACAGATACGCAGTATTTT.

At least ten counts were recorded for this clone. This CDR3 is CAYSSGASGELFF. CDR3 sequence (DNA): TGTGCCTATAGCTCGGGAGCTTCCGGGGAGCTGTTTTTT. The chain uses TRBV30 and TRBJ2-2, with a weak D call TRBD2 (6 bases). The CDR3 consists of 13 residues. The germline V gene has CDR1 GTSNPN and CDR2 SVGIG (reference sequence). V was shortened by 7 bases and J by 6 bases, with 15 bases between the two germline ends.

This clone was found many times. The gene calls are TRBV4-1 and TRBJ2-5; D unresolved. Germline CDR1 reads MGHRA; CDR2 reads YSYEKL. The CDR3 runs to 13 residues. The V gene lost 4 bases and the J gene lost 2 bases, with 8 bases spanning the gap. As DNA, the CDR3 is TGCGCCAGCAGCCCCCTGAAGCAAGAGACCCAGTACTTC. Its protein product is CASSPLKQETQYF.

This clone was picked up many times. The CDR3 nucleotides are TGTGCCAGCAGTTACTCGCTAGCGGAGGGGGGGGAGCTGTTTTTT. This encodes CASSYSLAEGGELFF. This chain uses TRBV6-2 or TRBV6-3 with TRBJ2-2; the match to TRBD2 covers 7 bases. Germline assignment: CDR1 MNHEY and CDR2 SVGEGT. V was clipped by 0 bases and J by 8 bases; unmatched bases: 6. The CDR3 spans 15 residues.

This clone was picked up many times. V and J are TRBV4-1 and TRBJ1-1, with D tentatively TRBD1 (6 bases). CDR1 and CDR2 from the germline V gene are MGHRA and YSYEKL. The CDR3 loop spans 14 amino acids. V was clipped by 6 bases and J by 3 bases, with 14 bases between them. The CDR3 nucleotides are TGCGCCAGCAGGAACAGGGCATTAGACACTGAAGCTTTCTTT. Its protein product is CASRNRALDTEAFF.

This clone came up a few times. This chain joins TRBV27 and TRBJ2-7; a possible D gene is TRBD1 (5 bases). This CDR3 spans 13 amino acids. Per germline, CDR1 MNHEY and CDR2 SMNVEV (reference sequence). With 5 bases removed from V and 2 bases from J, the gap between germline ends came to 10 bases. CDR3 region: CASSPSTAYEQYF. CDR3 DNA sequence: TGTGCCAGCAGTCCGTCGACAGCCTACGAGCAGTACTTC.

This chain joins TRBV30 and TRBJ1-2; no reliable D call. Trimming stripped 2 bases from V and 3 bases from J, with 16 bases between. CDR1 and CDR2 from the germline V gene are GTSNPN and SVGIG (reference sequence). The CDR3 sequence is 15 residues long. The CDR3 DNA reads TGTGCCTGGAGTTCAGCGGGATTCGGGGACTATGGCTACACCTTC. This gives the protein CAWSSAGFGDYGYTF. The whole variable domain, filled in from reference TRBV30 and TRBJ1-2, reads SQTIHQWPATLVQPVGSPLSLECTVEGTSNPNLYWYRQAAGRGLQLLFYSVGIGQISSEVPQNLSASRPQDRQFILSSKKLLLSDSGFYLCAWSSAGFGDYGYTFGSGTRLTVV.

Points on this clone: This may arise from a read error, as a much more abundant clone is one base away. The chain recombines TRBV5-6 with TRBJ2-1, with 13 bases identical to TRBD2. The trim removed 0 bases at V and 9 bases at J, leaving 3 bases unmatched. Germline V gives CDR1 SGHDT, CDR2 YYEEEE. The CDR3 contains 15 residues. The CDR3 spells CASSLAGLAGVEQFF. CDR3 nucleotides: TGTGCCAGCAGCTTGGCCGGACTAGCGGGAGTTGAGCAGTTCTTC. Complete variable domain (other parts from reference TRBV5-6 and TRBJ2-1): DAGVTQSPTHLIKTRGQQVTLRCSPKSGHDTVSWYQQALGQGPQFIFQYYEEEERQRGNFPDRFSGHQFPNYSSELNVNALLLGDSALYLCASSLAGLAGVEQFFGPGTRLTVL.

This clone was seen many times. The chain employs TRBV28 and TRBJ2-7; 11 bases fit TRBD2. The germline CDR1 and CDR2 sequences are MDHEN and SYDVKM. Trimming cost V 3 bases and J 6 bases; bases outside gene matches: 4. This CDR3 region has 14 residues. The CDR3 region has the DNA TGTGCCAGCAGTTTTAGCGGGAGGGCGAGCGAGCAGTACTTC. Its translation: CASSFSGRASEQYF.

This clone was counted many times. The chain joins TRBV20-1 to TRBJ1-3; no clear D gene. V was cut by 3 bases and J by 2 bases, with 8 bases left in between. CDR1 DFQATT and CDR2 SNEGSKA come from the germline V gene (reference sequence). The CDR3 is 13 residues long. CDR3 bases: TGCAGTGCTAGCAGTGGAACTGGAAACACCATATATTTT. Residues: CSASSGTGNTIYF.

By its share, this clone is medium-sized (0.01 to 0.1%). The chain combines TRBV6-4 with TRBJ2-1, with a possible D match to TRBD2 (5 bases). CDR3 length: 16 residues. With 0 bases removed from V and 0 bases from J, the gap between germline ends came to 9 bases. Germline loops: CDR1 MRHNA, CDR2 SNTAGT. CDR3 DNA: TGTGCCAGCAGTGACTCGAGGGTTTCCTCCTACAATGAGCAGTTCTTC. It specifies CASSDSRVSSYNEQFF.

This clone has at least ten counts. The chain uses TRBV30 and TRBJ1-2; TRBD1 agrees at 10 bases. The germline V gene encodes CDR1 GTSNPN and CDR2 SVGIG (reference sequence). The CDR3 is 12 residues long. The V and J ends lost 5 bases and 6 bases, in that order; junction bases with no gene match: 3. The CDR3 loop is CAWGGTGDGYTF. The CDR3 DNA reads TGTGCCTGGGGGGGGACAGGGGATGGCTACACCTTC.

This clone was seen at least ten times. This sequence may be a read error, since a much larger clone differs from it by one base. The chain combines TRBV20-1 with TRBJ2-3; D ambiguous. This CDR3 contains 14 residues. The germline V and J ends were trimmed by 3 bases and 6 bases, with 16 bases remaining between them. Germline CDR1 and CDR2: DFQATT and SNEGSKA (reference sequence). The CDR3, as DNA: TGCAGTGCTAGGACCGCAATGGGATCTGATACGCAGTATTTT. Translating it yields CSARTAMGSDTQYF.

This chain uses TRBV27 with TRBJ2-1, with 8 positions matching TRBD2. The junction had 28 bases not matched to a gene; V was cut back by 11 bases and J by 7 bases. This CDR3 is 19 amino acids long. Looked up from germline, CDR1 is MNHEY and CDR2 is SMNVEV (reference sequence). The DNA for the CDR3 is TGTGCCGACGCATTTTATCTGGTGGGGTCGGGAGGGCCTCGTAATGAGCAGTTCTTC. Its translation is CADAFYLVGSGGPRNEQFF.

The V and J genes are TRBV20-1 and TRBJ2-7, with 12 bases aligning to TRBD2. In germline, CDR1 is DFQATT, CDR2 SNEGSKA (reference sequence). This CDR3 has 19 amino acids. Germline trimming cut 5 bases from V and 5 bases from J; bases unmatched to any gene: 22. The CDR3 DNA sequence: TGCAGTGCTGACCCCCTACTTGGCAGGGGGCGACTAGCGGGGGACGAGCAGTACTTC. Translation gives CSADPLLGRGRLAGDEQYF.

In this sample, this clone turned up a few times. The chain links TRBV2 to TRBJ2-6; D not certain. Trimming took off 9 bases at V and 1 base at J, with 7 bases between the two ends. There are 13 residues in the CDR3. Germline CDR1 and CDR2: SNHLY and FYNNEI. The CDR3 nucleotides read TGTGCCAGAACGGGTTCTGGGGCCAACGTCCTGACTTTC. As protein: CARTGSGANVLTF. Supplemented by reference TRBV2 and TRBJ2-6, the full variable domain reads EPEVTQTPSHQVTQMGQEVILRCVPISNHLYFYWYRQILGQKVEFLVSFYNNEISEKSEIFDDQFSVERPDGSNFTLKIRSTKLEDSAMYFCARTGSGANVLTFGAGSRLTVL.

This clone has ten or more counts. V and J are TRBV6-5 and TRBJ2-1; 8 positions agree with TRBD1. Trimming cost V 2 bases and J 6 bases; bases outside gene matches: 9. Germline-derived CDR1 and CDR2 are MNHEY and SVGAGI. There are 16 residues in the CDR3. Written as DNA, the CDR3 is TGTGCCAGCAGTTACCGACGGACAGGGCAAGGCAATGAGCAGTTCTTC. It specifies CASSYRRTGQGNEQFF.

A few counts support this clone. The gene calls are TRBV28 and TRBJ1-2; D is undetermined. CDR3 length: 14 residues. V was trimmed by 4 bases and J by 9 bases, leaving 18 bases between them. The germline V gene encodes CDR1 MDHEN and CDR2 SYDVKM. The DNA of the CDR3 is TGTGCCAGCAGTTATCCGACATCCCTGGATAGCTACACCTTC. Translating gives CASSYPTSLDSYTF.

This clone was recorded many times. The J gene is TRBJ2-1, the V gene TRBV7-6; 14 nucleotides line up with TRBD2. The CDR3 consists of 17 residues. The ends lost 5 bases at V and 7 bases at J; junction bases unmatched: 10. Germline CDR1 reads SGHVS; CDR2 reads FNYEAQ. The CDR3 spells CASSPRLAGGPGNEQFF. DNA of the CDR3: TGTGCCAGCAGCCCTCGACTAGCGGGAGGGCCCGGTAATGAGCAGTTCTTC.